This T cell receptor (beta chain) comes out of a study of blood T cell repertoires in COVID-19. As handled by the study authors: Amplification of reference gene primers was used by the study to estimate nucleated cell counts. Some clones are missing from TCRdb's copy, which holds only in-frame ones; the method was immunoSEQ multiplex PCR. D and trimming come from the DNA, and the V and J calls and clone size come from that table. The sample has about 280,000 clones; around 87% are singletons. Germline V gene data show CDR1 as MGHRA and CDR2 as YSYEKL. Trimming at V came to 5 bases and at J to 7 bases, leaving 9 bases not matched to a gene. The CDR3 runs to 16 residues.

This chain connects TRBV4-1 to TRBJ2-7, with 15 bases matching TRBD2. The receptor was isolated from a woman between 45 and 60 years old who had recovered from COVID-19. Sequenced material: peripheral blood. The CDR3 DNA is TGCGCCAGCAGCGCTCGGACTAGCGGGGGGGCTGGGGAGCAGTACTTC. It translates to CASSARTSGGAGEQYF.